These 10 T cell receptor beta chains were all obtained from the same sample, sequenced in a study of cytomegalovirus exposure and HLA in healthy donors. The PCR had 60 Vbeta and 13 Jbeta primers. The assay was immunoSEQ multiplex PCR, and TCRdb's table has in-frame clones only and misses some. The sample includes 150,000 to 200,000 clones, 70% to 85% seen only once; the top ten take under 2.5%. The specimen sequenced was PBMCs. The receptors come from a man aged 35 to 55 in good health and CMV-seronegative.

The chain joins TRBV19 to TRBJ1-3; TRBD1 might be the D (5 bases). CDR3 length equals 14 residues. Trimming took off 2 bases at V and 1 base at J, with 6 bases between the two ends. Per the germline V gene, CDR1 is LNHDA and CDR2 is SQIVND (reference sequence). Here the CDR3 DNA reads TGTGCCAGTAGTATATCAGGGTCTGGAAACACCATATATTTT. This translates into CASSISGSGNTIYF.

CDR3 in amino acids: CASSFVSPPSGRFHNEQFF. CDR3 bases: TGTGCCAGCAGTTTTGTTTCCCCCCCTAGCGGGAGGTTTCACAATGAGCAGTTCTTC. The chain couples TRBV28 to TRBJ2-1; 11 bases line up with TRBD2. Germline CDR1 is MDHEN and CDR2 is SYDVKM. The CDR3 sequence is 19 residues long. With V trimmed by 3 bases and J by 5 bases, 15 bases remained unmatched.

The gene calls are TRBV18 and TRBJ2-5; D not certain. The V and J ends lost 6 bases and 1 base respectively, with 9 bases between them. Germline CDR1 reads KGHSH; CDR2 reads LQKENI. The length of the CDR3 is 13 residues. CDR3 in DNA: TGTGCCAGCTCCGGAGTTCCCCAAGAGACCCAGTACTTC. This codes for CASSGVPQETQYF.

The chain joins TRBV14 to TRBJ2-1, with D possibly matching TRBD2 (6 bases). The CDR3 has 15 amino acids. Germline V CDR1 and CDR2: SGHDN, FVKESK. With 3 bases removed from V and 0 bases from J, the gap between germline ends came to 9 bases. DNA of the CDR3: TGTGCCAGCAGCCACTTCGGGAGCTCCTACAATGAGCAGTTCTTC. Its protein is CASSHFGSSYNEQFF.

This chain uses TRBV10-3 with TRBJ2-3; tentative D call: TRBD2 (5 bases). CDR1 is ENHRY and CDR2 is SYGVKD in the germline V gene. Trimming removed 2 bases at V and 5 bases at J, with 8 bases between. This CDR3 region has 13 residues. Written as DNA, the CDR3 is TGTGCCATCAGTGAGCGGGAACTAGATACGCAGTATTTT. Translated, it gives CAISERELDTQYF.

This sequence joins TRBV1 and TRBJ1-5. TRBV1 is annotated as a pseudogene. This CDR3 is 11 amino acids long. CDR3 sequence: CTSSLARSQHF. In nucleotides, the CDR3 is TGCACCAGCAGCCTAGCTAGGTCCCAGCATTTT.

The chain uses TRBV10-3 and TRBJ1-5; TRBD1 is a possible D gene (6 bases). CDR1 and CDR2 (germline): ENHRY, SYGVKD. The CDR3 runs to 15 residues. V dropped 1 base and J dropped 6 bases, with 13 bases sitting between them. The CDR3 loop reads CAISEFTGRGQPQHF. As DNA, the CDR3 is TGTGCCATCAGTGAGTTCACAGGGAGGGGTCAGCCCCAGCATTTT.

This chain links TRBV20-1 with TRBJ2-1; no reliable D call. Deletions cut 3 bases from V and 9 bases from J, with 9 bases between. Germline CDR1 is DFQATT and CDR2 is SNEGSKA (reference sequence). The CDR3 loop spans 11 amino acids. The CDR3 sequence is CSASSPSEQFF. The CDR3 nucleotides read TGCAGTGCTAGTAGCCCAAGTGAGCAGTTCTTC.

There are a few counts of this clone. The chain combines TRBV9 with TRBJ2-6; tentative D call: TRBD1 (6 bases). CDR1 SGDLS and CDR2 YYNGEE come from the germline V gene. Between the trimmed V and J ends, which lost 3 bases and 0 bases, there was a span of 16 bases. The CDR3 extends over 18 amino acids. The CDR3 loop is CASSAAPGQSSGANVLTF. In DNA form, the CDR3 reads TGTGCCAGCAGCGCCGCCCCGGGACAAAGCTCTGGGGCCAACGTCCTGACTTTC.

DNA of the CDR3: TGTGCCAGCAGCTCCGTCAGAGGGTACCAAGAGACCCAGTACTTC. This encodes CASSSVRGYQETQYF. This rearrangement joins TRBV6-5 to TRBJ2-5; tentative D call: TRBD2 (5 bases). Germline V gives CDR1 MNHEY, CDR2 SVGAGI. V lost 6 bases, J lost 0 bases, and 14 bases lay in between. This CDR3 region has 15 residues.